This entry concerns a single TCR beta chain. The data were obtained in a study of memory CD4+ T cells and cytomegalovirus serostatus. Clones were read by immunoSEQ multiplex PCR, and TCRdb kept only the in-frame ones, dropping some. The sample records about 50,000 clones, approximately 78% being singletons. V was pared by 4 bases and J by 8 bases, with 15 bases between. The germline CDR1 and CDR2 sequences are MNHNS and SASEGT. The length of the CDR3 is 14 residues. The sort gate was single viable CD3+CD4+CD8-CD45RO+ cells for memory CD4+ T cells. V gene TRBV6-1 combines with J gene TRBJ2-1; tentative D call: TRBD2 (6 bases). The TCR comes from an adult in good health and CMV-seronegative. Sequencing was carried out using memory CD4+ T cells from blood. CDR3 DNA: TGTGCCAGCAGTGGACTAGTCGGTACTCATGAGCAGTTCTTC. It is translated as CASSGLVGTHEQFF.